The source of this TCR beta chain is a study of T cell changes during pregnancy in multiple sclerosis. The CDR3 sequence is 12 residues long. Germline assignment: CDR1 SQVTM and CDR2 ANQGSEA. The V end lost 3 bases, the J end lost 3 bases, and 9 bases lay between the germline ends. Repertoires were generated with immunoSEQ multiplex PCR, while TCRdb's copy carries only in-frame clones and drops some. The data hold under 150,000 clones, with about 96% observed a single time. The sample here was peripheral blood, taken after pregnancy. The chain has TRBV29-1 and TRBJ2-7, with D possibly being TRBD2 (6 bases). This sequence originates from a female donor with multiple sclerosis, enrolled in a pregnancy study. This CDR3 is CSVEEGRYEQYF. CDR3 nucleotide sequence: TGCAGCGTTGAGGAGGGACGCTACGAGCAGTACTTC.